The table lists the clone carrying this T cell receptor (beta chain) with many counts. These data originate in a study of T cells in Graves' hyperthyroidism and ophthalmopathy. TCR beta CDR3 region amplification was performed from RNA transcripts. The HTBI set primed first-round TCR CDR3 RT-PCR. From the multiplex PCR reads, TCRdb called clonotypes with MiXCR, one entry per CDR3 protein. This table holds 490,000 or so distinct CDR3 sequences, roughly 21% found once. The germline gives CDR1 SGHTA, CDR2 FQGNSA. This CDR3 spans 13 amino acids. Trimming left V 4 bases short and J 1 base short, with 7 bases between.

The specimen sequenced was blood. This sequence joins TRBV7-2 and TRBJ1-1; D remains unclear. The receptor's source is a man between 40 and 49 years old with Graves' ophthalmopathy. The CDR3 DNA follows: TGTGCCAGCAGCTCTTGGACGAACACTGAAGCTTTCTTT. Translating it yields CASSSWTNTEAFF.